The 28 T cell receptor beta chains listed next were all sequenced from one sample in a study of T cell changes during pregnancy in multiple sclerosis. The protocol was immunoSEQ multiplex PCR, while the TCRdb copy is restricted to in-frame clones and leaves out a portion. The sample gives 45,000 to 65,000 clones, around 90% of which show up once; around 0.5% is in the top ten. The sequencing used CD4+ T cells from peripheral blood mononuclear cells, collected in the third trimester of pregnancy. These receptor sequences come from a female donor with multiple sclerosis, enrolled in a pregnancy study.

This clone was counted once. V usage is TRBV5-4 and J usage is TRBJ1-6; TRBD1 aligns across 7 bases. Per the germline V gene, CDR1 is SGHNT and CDR2 is YYREEE (reference sequence). The CDR3 has 15 amino acids. The V and J ends lost 0 bases and 5 bases, in that order; junction bases with no gene match: 2. As DNA, the CDR3 is TGTGCCAGCAGCTTGGTTGGGACAGATAATTCACCCCTCCACTTT. Protein: CASSLVGTDNSPLHF.

This clone is a singleton in its sample. The rearrangement uses TRBV5-4 and TRBJ1-2; the D is unclear. CDR3 length equals 14 residues. Trimming took 4 bases from V and 4 from J, leaving 14 bases between them. CDR1 and CDR2 from the germline V gene are SGHNT and YYREEE (reference sequence). The CDR3 region has the DNA TGTGCCAGCAGCCTTCCGCAGGCGTCCTATGGCTACACCTTC. Translating gives CASSLPQASYGYTF.

The chain uses TRBV9 and TRBJ2-2, with TRBD2 identical over 11 bases. The V gene's germline CDR1 is SGDLS and CDR2 YYNGEE. Trimming cost V 2 bases and J 4 bases; bases outside gene matches: 4. The CDR3 has 16 residues. CDR3 DNA sequence: TGTGCCAGCAGCGTTAGCGGGGGGGGGATCACCGGGGAGCTGTTTTTT. Encoded protein: CASSVSGGGITGELFF.

The chain joins TRBV6-5 to TRBJ2-1, with D tentatively TRBD1 (6 bases). V was trimmed by 6 bases and J by 9 bases, leaving 12 bases between them. Germline-derived CDR1 and CDR2 are MNHEY and SVGAGI. The CDR3 is 12 residues long. The chain's CDR3 is CASRTQGSEQFF. The CDR3 DNA is TGTGCCAGCAGAACGCAGGGGTCTGAGCAGTTCTTC.

V is TRBV13 and J is TRBJ2-3, with TRBD2 identical over 10 bases. Germline CDR1 reads PRHDT; CDR2 reads FYEKMQ (reference sequence). This CDR3 spans 15 amino acids. V dropped 4 bases and J dropped 4; count of bases not matched to a gene: 5. The DNA for the CDR3 is TGTGCCAGCAGCTCCGGGACTAGCGTGGCAGATACGCAGTATTTT. Protein product: CASSSGTSVADTQYF.

The chain employs TRBV27 and TRBJ1-2; possibly TRBD1 for D (5 bases). The CDR3 is made up of 17 amino acids. The germline V gene has CDR1 MNHEY and CDR2 SMNVEV (reference sequence). The V gene lost 2 bases and the J gene lost 4 bases, with 20 bases spanning the gap. In nucleotides, the CDR3 is TGTGCCAGCAGTTTAGCCCCACCGAGGCAGGGCGGCTATGGCTACACCTTC. Its protein is CASSLAPPRQGGYGYTF.

The chain combines TRBV5-1 with TRBJ2-2; possible D gene TRBD1, 5 bases. Germline V gives CDR1 SGHRS, CDR2 YFSETQ. The CDR3 is 16 amino acids. V dropped 6 bases and J dropped 0 bases, with 15 bases sitting between them. CDR3 coding DNA: TGCGCCAGCACACCCTCGACAGTAGCGAACACCGGGGAGCTGTTTTTT. Its protein product is CASTPSTVANTGELFF.

This clone was counted a single time. V is TRBV7-2 and J is TRBJ2-7; TRBD1 matches at 7 bases. The trim removed 5 bases at V and 4 bases at J, leaving 8 bases unmatched. Germline CDR1 and CDR2: SGHTA and FQGNSA. This CDR3 is built from 14 residues. The CDR3: CASSLPGQLYEQYF. The CDR3 bases are TGTGCCAGCAGCCTCCCGGGACAGCTGTACGAGCAGTACTTC.

The chain links TRBV15 to TRBJ2-6, with 7 bases identical to TRBD1. J was trimmed by 2 bases and V by 8 bases; bases with no gene match: 3. CDR3 size: 14 residues. CDR1 and CDR2 (germline): LNHNV, YYDKDF (reference sequence). The CDR3 sequence: CATWGQTGANVLTF. DNA for the CDR3: TGTGCCACCTGGGGACAGACTGGGGCCAACGTCCTGACTTTC.

This chain uses TRBV2 with TRBJ2-7, with D tentatively TRBD1 (6 bases). Trimming left V 11 bases short and J 2 bases short, with 19 bases between. The CDR3 has 14 residues. CDR1 and CDR2 (germline): SNHLY, FYNNEI. CDR3 in DNA: TGTGCCTCCCTTGGGGGCAGGGCCCCCTACGAGCAGTACTTC. It encodes CASLGGRAPYEQYF.

V and J are TRBV19 and TRBJ2-1, with 14 bases aligning to TRBD2. The V gene's germline CDR1 is LNHDA and CDR2 SQIVND (reference sequence). V shed 5 bases and J 1 base; nucleotides not matched to a gene: 10. CDR3 length: 19 residues. The CDR3 sequence: CASSLIRGTSGGSYNEQFF. In DNA form, the CDR3 reads TGTGCCAGTAGTCTCATCCGGGGGACTAGCGGGGGATCCTACAATGAGCAGTTCTTC.

This clone was detected once. J is TRBJ2-1 and V is TRBV29-1; D might be TRBD2 (5 bases). The V end was cut by 6 bases, the J end by 9 bases, with 12 bases between. The CDR3 covers 11 residues. Germline loops: CDR1 SQVTM, CDR2 ANQGSEA. The CDR3 region is CSVWEILEQFF. The DNA of the CDR3 is TGCAGCGTCTGGGAGATTCTTGAGCAGTTCTTC.

For the CDR3, the DNA is TGTGCCAGCAGCGTAGCTGCGGGGGGGTTGAGAGAGACCCAGTACTTC. Amino acids: CASSVAAGGLRETQYF. V usage is TRBV9 and J usage is TRBJ2-5, with 9 bases identical to TRBD2. The CDR3 is made up of 16 amino acids. V shed 0 bases and J 4 bases; nucleotides not matched to a gene: 7. Germline CDR1 SGDLS, CDR2 YYNGEE.

This rearrangement joins TRBV5-4 to TRBJ2-2; maybe TRBD1 (6 bases). The germline V and J ends were trimmed by 4 bases and 5 bases, with 12 bases remaining between them. Germline CDR1 reads SGHNT; CDR2 reads YYREEE (reference sequence). This CDR3 spans 14 amino acids. The CDR3 reads CASSPTTGTGELFF. The CDR3 coding sequence is TGTGCCAGCAGCCCTACAACAGGGACCGGGGAGCTGTTTTTT.

Worth noting for this clone: Because the CDR3 is missing its conserved closing phenylalanine or tryptophan, this is likely a read error. Because the CDR3's place on the DNA is in doubt, the DNA is left out and the CDR3 is given as listed by TCRdb. V is TRBV4-1 and J is TRBJ1-6; the table calls TRBD1, which could not be checked here. Per the germline V gene, CDR1 is MGHRA and CDR2 is YSYEKL. Ends included, the CDR3 has 11 residues. CDR3 protein: CASSQDRQGPS.

J is TRBJ1-5 and V is TRBV7-2; D is unresolved. The CDR3 is made up of 14 amino acids. V was cut by 2 bases and J by 6 bases, with 11 bases left in between. CDR1 and CDR2 (germline): SGHTA, FQGNSA. CDR3 in amino acids: CASSLWGEGQPQHF. DNA for the CDR3: TGTGCCAGCAGCTTATGGGGAGAAGGTCAGCCCCAGCATTTT.

The rearrangement uses TRBV6-5 and TRBJ1-2; perhaps TRBD1 as D (5 bases). The V gene's germline CDR1 is MNHEY and CDR2 SVGAGI. The length of the CDR3 is 13 residues. The V end was cut by 2 bases, the J end by 7 bases, with 11 bases between. CDR3 DNA: TGTGCCAGCAGTTACCGTCACGGGGGTGGCTACACCTTC. Encoded protein: CASSYRHGGGYTF.

The chain recombines TRBV29-1 with TRBJ1-4, with D possibly TRBD1 on 6 matching bases. Per germline, CDR1 SQVTM and CDR2 ANQGSEA. The CDR3 covers 13 residues. Trimming took 4 bases from V and 5 from J, leaving 11 bases between them. CDR3 nucleotide sequence: TGCAGCGTTGTAGGCCAGGGGAATGAAAAACTGTTTTTT. Its protein is CSVVGQGNEKLFF.

The chain links TRBV5-6 to TRBJ2-1; 10 bases match TRBD1. Germline-derived CDR1 and CDR2 are SGHDT and YYEEEE. This CDR3 is built from 17 residues. Trimming removed 1 base from V and 6 bases from J; junction bases left unmatched: 10. The CDR3 DNA is TGTGCCAGCAGCTTGAACTCCGGGACAGGGGTTTTCAATGAGCAGTTCTTC. Its translation: CASSLNSGTGVFNEQFF.

V gene TRBV5-4 combines with J gene TRBJ2-5, with 7 nucleotides matching TRBD1. CDR3 length: 14 residues. V was pared by 4 bases and J by 5 bases, with 8 bases of the junction left unmatched. CDR1 SGHNT and CDR2 YYREEE come from the germline V gene (reference sequence). The CDR3 reads CASSPGQERETQYF. The CDR3 region has the DNA TGTGCCAGCAGCCCTGGACAGGAGAGGGAGACCCAGTACTTC.

The chain couples TRBV19 to TRBJ1-6; 9 bases are shared with TRBD1. This CDR3 is 17 amino acids long. In germline, CDR1 is LNHDA, CDR2 SQIVND (reference sequence). V shed 3 bases, J shed 12 bases, and the junction held 15 bases outside the gene matches. This CDR3 reads CASSIGGTGTGSGPLHF. CDR3 bases: TGTGCCAGTAGTATCGGGGGTACCGGGACAGGGAGTGGACCCCTCCACTTT.

The chain uses TRBV2 and TRBJ1-3; the match to TRBD1 covers 7 bases. The CDR3 totals 15 residues. Germline CDR1 and CDR2: SNHLY and FYNNEI. Losses at the gene ends were 5 bases for V and 0 bases for J; bases not matched to a gene: 4. CDR3 nucleotide sequence: TGTGCCAGCAGTTGGGACAGTACCTCTGGAAACACCATATATTTT. Its translation: CASSWDSTSGNTIYF. The whole variable domain, remainder taken from reference TRBV2 and TRBJ1-3, is EPEVTQTPSHQVTQMGQEVILRCVPISNHLYFYWYRQILGQKVEFLVSFYNNEISEKSEIFDDQFSVERPDGSNFTLKIRSTKLEDSAMYFCASSWDSTSGNTIYFGEGSWLTVV.

The chain joins TRBV5-6 to TRBJ2-5; 7 nucleotides match TRBD2. V lost 2 bases and J lost 6; bases outside the gene matches: 4. The CDR3 contains 13 residues. The germline V gene has CDR1 SGHDT and CDR2 YYEEEE. The CDR3 bases are TGTGCCAGCAGCTTTTGGGGGGGGAAGACCCAGTACTTC. It codes for CASSFWGGKTQYF.

This clone was recorded once. CDR3 in DNA: TGTGCCACCCGGACTAGCGGGGCCCCAGATACGCAGTATTTT. This encodes CATRTSGAPDTQYF. V gene TRBV7-2 combines with J gene TRBJ2-3; TRBD2 agrees at 12 bases. CDR3 length equals 14 residues. Germline-derived CDR1 and CDR2 are SGHTA and FQGNSA. V shed 10 bases and J 4 bases; nucleotides not matched to a gene: 6.

The chain recombines TRBV6-5 with TRBJ1-2; 9 positions match TRBD1. With V trimmed by 1 base and J by 6 bases, 3 bases remained unmatched. This CDR3 contains 14 residues. Germline V lookup: CDR1 MNHEY, CDR2 SVGAGI. The CDR3 sequence is CASSYWDRANGYTF. DNA for the CDR3: TGTGCCAGCAGTTACTGGGACAGGGCGAATGGCTACACCTTC.

The chain couples TRBV7-3 to TRBJ2-1; possibly TRBD2 for D (6 bases). V was pared by 5 bases and J by 10 bases, with 15 bases between. The CDR3 consists of 13 residues. CDR1 and CDR2 (germline): SGHTA, FQGTGA. The CDR3 region has the DNA TGTGCCAGCAGCCCCCAAACTAGCAAGGAGCAGTTCTTC. Its translation: CASSPQTSKEQFF.

This clone was seen a single time. The chain employs TRBV30 and TRBJ1-4; no firm D call. With 0 bases removed from V and 8 bases from J, the gap between germline ends came to 10 bases. The germline V gene encodes CDR1 GTSNPN and CDR2 SVGIG (reference sequence). CDR3 length: 13 amino acids. Here the CDR3 reads CAWSVSGGEKLFF. The CDR3 region has the DNA TGTGCCTGGAGTGTAAGTGGAGGGGAAAAACTGTTTTTT.

The CDR3 sequence is CASSLAGGTDTQYF. CDR3 nucleotide sequence: TGTGCCAGCAGCTTAGCGGGAGGCACAGATACGCAGTATTTT. V usage is TRBV7-2 and J usage is TRBJ2-3; D might be TRBD2 (5 bases). V was trimmed by 0 bases and J by 1 base, leaving 5 bases between them. CDR3 size: 14 residues. Germline V CDR1 and CDR2: SGHTA, FQGNSA.